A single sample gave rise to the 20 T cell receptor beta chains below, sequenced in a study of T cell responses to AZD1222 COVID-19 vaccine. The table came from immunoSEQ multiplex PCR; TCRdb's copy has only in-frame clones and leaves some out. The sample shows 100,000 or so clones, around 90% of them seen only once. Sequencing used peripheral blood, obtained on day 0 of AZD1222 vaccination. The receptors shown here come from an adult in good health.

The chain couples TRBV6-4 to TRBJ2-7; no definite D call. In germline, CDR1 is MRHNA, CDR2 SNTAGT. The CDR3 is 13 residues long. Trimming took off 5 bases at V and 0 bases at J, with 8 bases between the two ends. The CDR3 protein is CASSPGPSYEQYF. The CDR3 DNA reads TGTGCCAGCAGTCCGGGCCCCTCCTACGAGCAGTACTTC.

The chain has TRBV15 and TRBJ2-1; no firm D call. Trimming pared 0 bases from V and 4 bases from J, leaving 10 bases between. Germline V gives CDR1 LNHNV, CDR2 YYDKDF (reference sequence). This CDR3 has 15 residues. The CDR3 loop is CATSRDGRAYNEQFF. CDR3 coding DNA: TGTGCCACCAGCAGAGATGGTAGGGCTTACAATGAGCAGTTCTTC.

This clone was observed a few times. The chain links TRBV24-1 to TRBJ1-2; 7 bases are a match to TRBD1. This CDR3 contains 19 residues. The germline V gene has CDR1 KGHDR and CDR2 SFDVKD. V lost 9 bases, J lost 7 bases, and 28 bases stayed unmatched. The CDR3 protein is CATQAREDRRKTDWGGYTF. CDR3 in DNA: TGTGCCACCCAGGCGAGAGAGGACAGGCGCAAAACAGATTGGGGTGGCTACACCTTC.

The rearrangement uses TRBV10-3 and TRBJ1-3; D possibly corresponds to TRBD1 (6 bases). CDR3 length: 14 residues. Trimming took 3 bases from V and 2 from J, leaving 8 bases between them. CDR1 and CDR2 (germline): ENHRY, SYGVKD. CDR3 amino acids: CAISEGGAGNTIYF. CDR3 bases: TGTGCCATCAGTGAAGGGGGTGCTGGAAACACCATATATTTT.

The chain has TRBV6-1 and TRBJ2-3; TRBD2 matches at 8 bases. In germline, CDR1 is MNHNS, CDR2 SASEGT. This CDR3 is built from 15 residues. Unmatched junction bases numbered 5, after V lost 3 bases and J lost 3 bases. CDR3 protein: CASSEGLAGTDTQYF. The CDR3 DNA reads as TGTGCCAGCAGTGAGGGGCTAGCGGGTACAGATACGCAGTATTTT.

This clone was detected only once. CDR3 coding DNA: TGTGCCAGCCACAGCTCCGACACGGGACTCCTTAACACCGGGGAGCTGTTTTTT. It is translated as CASHSSDTGLLNTGELFF. The V call is TRBV2, the J call TRBJ2-2, with TRBD2 as a possible D gene (6 bases). Germline V gene data show CDR1 as SNHLY and CDR2 as FYNNEI. V was shortened by 8 bases and J by 2 bases, with 24 bases between the two germline ends. The CDR3 runs to 18 residues.

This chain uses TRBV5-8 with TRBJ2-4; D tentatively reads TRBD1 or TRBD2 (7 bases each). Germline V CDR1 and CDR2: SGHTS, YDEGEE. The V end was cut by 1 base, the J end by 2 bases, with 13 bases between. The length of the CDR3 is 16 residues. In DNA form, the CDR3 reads TGTGCCAGCAGCTTGTATCAGGGGGGGACCAAAAACATTCAGTACTTC. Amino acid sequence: CASSLYQGGTKNIQYF.

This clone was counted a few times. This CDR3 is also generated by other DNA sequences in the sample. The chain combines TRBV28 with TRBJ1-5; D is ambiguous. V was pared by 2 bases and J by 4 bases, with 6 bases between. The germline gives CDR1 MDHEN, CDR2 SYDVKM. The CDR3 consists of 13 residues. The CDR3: CASSLLNNQPQHF. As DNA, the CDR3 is TGTGCCAGCAGTTTACTGAATAATCAGCCCCAGCATTTT.

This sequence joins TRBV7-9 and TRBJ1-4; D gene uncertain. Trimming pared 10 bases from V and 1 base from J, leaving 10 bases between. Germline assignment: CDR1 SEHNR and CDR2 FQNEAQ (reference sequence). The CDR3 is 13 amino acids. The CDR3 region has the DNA TGTGCCACTCCACAGATAACTAATGAAAAACTGTTTTTT. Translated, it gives CATPQITNEKLFF.

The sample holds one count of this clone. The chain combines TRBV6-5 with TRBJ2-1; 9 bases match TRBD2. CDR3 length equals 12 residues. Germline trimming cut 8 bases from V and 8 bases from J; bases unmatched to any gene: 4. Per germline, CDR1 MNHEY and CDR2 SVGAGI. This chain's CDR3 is CASAGGPDEQFF. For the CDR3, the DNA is TGTGCCAGCGCGGGAGGGCCAGATGAGCAGTTCTTC.

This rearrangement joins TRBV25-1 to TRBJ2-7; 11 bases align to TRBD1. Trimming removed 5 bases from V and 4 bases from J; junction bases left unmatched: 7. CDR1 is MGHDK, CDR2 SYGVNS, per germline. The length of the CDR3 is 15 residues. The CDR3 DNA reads TGTGCCAGCAGTAATAGGGACAGGGGGATATACGAGCAGTACTTC. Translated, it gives CASSNRDRGIYEQYF.

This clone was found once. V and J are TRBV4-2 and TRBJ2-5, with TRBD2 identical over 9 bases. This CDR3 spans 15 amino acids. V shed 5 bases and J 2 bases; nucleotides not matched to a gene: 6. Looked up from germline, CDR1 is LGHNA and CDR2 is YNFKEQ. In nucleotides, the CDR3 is TGTGCCAGCAGCGGGGGACTAGCTGGGCAAGAGACCCAGTACTTC. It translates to CASSGGLAGQETQYF.

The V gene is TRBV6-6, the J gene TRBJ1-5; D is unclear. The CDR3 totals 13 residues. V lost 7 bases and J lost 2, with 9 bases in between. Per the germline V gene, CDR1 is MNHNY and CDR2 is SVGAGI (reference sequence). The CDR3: CASTWAGNQPQHF. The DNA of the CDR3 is TGTGCCAGCACATGGGCGGGCAATCAGCCCCAGCATTTT.

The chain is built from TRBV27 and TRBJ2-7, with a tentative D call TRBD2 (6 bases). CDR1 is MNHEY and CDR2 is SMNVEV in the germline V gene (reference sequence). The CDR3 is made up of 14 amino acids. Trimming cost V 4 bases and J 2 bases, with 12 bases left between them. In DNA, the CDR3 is TGTGCCAGCAGTTACACCGGGACTGCCTACGAGCAGTACTTC. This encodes CASSYTGTAYEQYF.

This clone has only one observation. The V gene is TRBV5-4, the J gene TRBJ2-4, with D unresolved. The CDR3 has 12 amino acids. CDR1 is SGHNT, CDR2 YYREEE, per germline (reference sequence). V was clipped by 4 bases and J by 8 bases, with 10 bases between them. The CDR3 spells CASSARDDIQYF. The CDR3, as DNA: TGTGCCAGCAGCGCGAGAGATGACATTCAGTACTTC.

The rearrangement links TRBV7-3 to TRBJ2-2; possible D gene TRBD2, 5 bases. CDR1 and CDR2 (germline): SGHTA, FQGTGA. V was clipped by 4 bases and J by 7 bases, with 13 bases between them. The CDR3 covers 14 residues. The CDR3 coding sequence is TGTGCCAGCAGCTCCTCAAGCGGAAGCGGGGAGCTGTTTTTT. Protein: CASSSSSGSGELFF.

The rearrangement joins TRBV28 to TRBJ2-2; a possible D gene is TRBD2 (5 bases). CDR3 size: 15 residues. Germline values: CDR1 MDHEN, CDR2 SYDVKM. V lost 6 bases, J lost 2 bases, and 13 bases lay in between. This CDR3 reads CASSSGWVNTGELFF. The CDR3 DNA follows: TGTGCCAGCAGCTCGGGATGGGTAAACACCGGGGAGCTGTTTTTT.

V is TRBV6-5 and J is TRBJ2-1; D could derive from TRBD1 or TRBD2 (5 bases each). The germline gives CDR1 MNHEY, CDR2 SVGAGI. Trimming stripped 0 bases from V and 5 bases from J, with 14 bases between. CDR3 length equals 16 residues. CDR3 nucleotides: TGTGCCAGCAGTTACTCGGGGACCAGGGCCCACAATGAGCAGTTCTTC. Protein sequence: CASSYSGTRAHNEQFF.

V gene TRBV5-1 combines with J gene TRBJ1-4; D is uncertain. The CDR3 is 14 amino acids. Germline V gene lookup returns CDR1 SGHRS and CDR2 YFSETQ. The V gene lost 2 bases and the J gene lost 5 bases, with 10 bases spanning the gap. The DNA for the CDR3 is TGCGCCAGCAGCTTAGGTCCAGGCAATGAAAAACTGTTTTTT. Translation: CASSLGPGNEKLFF.

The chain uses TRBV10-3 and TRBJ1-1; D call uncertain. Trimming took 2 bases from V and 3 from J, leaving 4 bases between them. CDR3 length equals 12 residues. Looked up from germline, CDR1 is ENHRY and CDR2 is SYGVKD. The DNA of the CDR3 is TGTGCCATCAGTGAGACGGACACTGAAGCTTTCTTT. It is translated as CAISETDTEAFF.